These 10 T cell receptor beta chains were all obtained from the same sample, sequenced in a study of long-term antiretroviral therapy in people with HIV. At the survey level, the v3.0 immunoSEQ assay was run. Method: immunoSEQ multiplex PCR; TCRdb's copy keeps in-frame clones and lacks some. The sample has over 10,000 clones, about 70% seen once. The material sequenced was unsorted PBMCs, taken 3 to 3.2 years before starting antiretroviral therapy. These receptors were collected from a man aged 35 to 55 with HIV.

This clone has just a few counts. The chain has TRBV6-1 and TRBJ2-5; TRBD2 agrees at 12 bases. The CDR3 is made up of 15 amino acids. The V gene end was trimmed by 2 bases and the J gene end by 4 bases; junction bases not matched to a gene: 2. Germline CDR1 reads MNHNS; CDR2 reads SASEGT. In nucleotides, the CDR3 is TGTGCCAGCAGTGAACTAGCGGGAGGGCCAGAGACCCAGTACTTC. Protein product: CASSELAGGPETQYF.

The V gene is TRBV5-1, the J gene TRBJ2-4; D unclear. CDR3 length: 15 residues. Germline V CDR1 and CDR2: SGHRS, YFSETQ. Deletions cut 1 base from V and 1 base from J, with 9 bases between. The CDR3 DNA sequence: TGCGCCAGCAGCTTGACTTCCGGGGCCAAAAACATTCAGTACTTC. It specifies CASSLTSGAKNIQYF.

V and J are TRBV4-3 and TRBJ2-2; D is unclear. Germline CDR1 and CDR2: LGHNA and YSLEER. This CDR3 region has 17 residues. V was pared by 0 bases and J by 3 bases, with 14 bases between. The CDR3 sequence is CASSQDLHGGYTGELFF. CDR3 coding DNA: TGCGCCAGCAGCCAAGATCTCCACGGCGGTTACACCGGGGAGCTGTTTTTT.

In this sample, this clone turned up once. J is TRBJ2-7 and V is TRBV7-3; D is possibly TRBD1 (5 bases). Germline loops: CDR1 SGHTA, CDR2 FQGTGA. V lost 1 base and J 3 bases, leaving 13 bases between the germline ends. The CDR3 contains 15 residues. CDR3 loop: CASSLMLAGNYEQYF. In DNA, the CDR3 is TGTGCCAGCAGCTTAATGTTAGCAGGGAACTACGAGCAGTACTTC.

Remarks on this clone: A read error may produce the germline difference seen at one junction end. The DNA of the CDR3 is TGTGCCACCAGTCGATCAGGGTTGCCCTACGAGCAGTACTTC. Its translation: CATSRSGLPYEQYF. This chain links TRBV25-1 with TRBJ2-7; a possible D gene is TRBD1 (5 bases). This CDR3 is built from 14 residues. Per germline, CDR1 MGHDK and CDR2 SYGVNS.

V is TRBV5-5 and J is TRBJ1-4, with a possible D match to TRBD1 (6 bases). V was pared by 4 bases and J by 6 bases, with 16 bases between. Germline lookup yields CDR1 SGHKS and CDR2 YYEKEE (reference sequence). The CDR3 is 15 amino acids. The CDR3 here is CASSPDGGFYEKLFF. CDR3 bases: TGTGCCAGCAGCCCGGACGGGGGCTTTTATGAAAAACTGTTTTTT.

The CDR3 sequence is CASSPFRAYSQETQYF. The CDR3 bases are TGTGCCAGCAGTCCGTTCCGGGCCTACTCCCAAGAGACCCAGTACTTC. This chain uses TRBV27 with TRBJ2-5; D ambiguous. The CDR3 is made up of 16 amino acids. Between the trimmed V and J ends, which lost 5 bases and 1 base, there was a span of 17 bases. Germline V gene sequence: CDR1 MNHEY, CDR2 SMNVEV (reference sequence).

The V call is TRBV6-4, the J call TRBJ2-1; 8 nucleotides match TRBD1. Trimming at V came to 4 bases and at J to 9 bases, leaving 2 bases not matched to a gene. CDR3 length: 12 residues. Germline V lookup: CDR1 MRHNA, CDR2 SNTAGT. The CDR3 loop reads CASSVTGGEQFF. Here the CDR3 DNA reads TGTGCCAGCAGTGTAACAGGGGGTGAGCAGTTCTTC.

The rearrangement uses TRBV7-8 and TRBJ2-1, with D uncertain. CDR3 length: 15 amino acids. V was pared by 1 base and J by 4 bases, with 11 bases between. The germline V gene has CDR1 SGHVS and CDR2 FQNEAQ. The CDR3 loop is CASSLGGVSYNEQFF. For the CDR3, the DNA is TGTGCCAGCAGCTTAGGAGGAGTATCATACAATGAGCAGTTCTTC.

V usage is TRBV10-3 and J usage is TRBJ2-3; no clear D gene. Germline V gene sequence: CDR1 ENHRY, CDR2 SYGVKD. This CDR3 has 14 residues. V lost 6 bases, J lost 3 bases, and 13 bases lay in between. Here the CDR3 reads CAIRPGHATDTQYF. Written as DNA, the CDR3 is TGTGCCATCAGGCCCGGGCACGCGACAGATACGCAGTATTTT.